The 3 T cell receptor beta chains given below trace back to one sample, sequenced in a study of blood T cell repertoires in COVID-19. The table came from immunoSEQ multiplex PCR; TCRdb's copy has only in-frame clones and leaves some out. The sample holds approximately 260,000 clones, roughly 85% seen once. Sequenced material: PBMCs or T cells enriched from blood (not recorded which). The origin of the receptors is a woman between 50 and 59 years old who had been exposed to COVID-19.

This chain's CDR3 is CASRRVPTTGNTIYF. CDR3 coding DNA: TGTGCCAGCAGAAGAGTACCGACTACTGGAAACACCATATATTTT. This chain joins TRBV11-2 and TRBJ1-3; D is uncertain. V lost 6 bases and J lost 2, with 14 bases in between. CDR1 is SGHAT and CDR2 is FQNNGV in the germline V gene. This CDR3 region has 15 residues.

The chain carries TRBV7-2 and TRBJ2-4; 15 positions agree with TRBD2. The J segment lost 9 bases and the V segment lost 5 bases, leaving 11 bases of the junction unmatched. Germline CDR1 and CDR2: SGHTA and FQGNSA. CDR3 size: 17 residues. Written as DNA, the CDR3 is TGTGCCAGCAGCCCCGAGGGACTAGCGGGGGGTTATGGCATTCAGTACTTC. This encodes CASSPEGLAGGYGIQYF.

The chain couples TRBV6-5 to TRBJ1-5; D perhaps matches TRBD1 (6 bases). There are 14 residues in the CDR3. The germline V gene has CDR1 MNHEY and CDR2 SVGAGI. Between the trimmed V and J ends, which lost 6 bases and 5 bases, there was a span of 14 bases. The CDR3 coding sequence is TGTGCCAGCAGACCCTACAGGGACCATCAGCCCCAGCATTTT. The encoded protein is CASRPYRDHQPQHF.